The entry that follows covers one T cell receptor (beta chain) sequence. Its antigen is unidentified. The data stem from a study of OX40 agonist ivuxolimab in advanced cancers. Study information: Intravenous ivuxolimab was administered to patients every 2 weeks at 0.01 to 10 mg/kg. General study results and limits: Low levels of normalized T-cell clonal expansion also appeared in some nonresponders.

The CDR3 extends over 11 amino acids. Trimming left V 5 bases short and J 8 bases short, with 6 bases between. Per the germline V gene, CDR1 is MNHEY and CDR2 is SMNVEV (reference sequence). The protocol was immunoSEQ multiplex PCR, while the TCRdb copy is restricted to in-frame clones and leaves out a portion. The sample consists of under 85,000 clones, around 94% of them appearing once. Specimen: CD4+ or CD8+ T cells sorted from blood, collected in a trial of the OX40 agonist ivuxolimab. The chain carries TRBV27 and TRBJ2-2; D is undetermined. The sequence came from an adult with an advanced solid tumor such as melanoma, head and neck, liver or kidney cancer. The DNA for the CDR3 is TGTGCCAGCAGTCCCGGAGGGGAGCTGTTTTTT. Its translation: CASSPGGELFF.